This T cell receptor beta chain was documented in a study of T cell responses to AZD1222 COVID-19 vaccine. Study-level points and caveats: Spike-specific TCR breadth and depth rose after two AZD1222 doses.

Profiled with immunoSEQ multiplex PCR; TCRdb holds only in-frame clones, not every one. This table has approximately 150,000 clones, roughly nine tenths appearing once. In this sample, this clone turned up once. What it binds is unknown. The CDR3 has 18 amino acids. Trimming removed 0 bases from V and 9 bases from J, with 26 bases in between. Germline values: CDR1 LGHDT, CDR2 YNNKEL (reference sequence). The starting material was peripheral blood, obtained 28 days after the second dose of the MenACWY control vaccine. The rearrangement uses TRBV3-1 (or the pseudogene TRBV3-2) and TRBJ1-2; perhaps TRBD1 as D (5 bases). This sequence originates from an adult who received the MenACWY meningococcal vaccine as a control. The CDR3 protein is CASSQDLGRQTTPLCYTF. The CDR3 DNA follows: TGTGCCAGCAGCCAAGATTTAGGGCGACAGACTACCCCTCTATGCTACACCTTC.